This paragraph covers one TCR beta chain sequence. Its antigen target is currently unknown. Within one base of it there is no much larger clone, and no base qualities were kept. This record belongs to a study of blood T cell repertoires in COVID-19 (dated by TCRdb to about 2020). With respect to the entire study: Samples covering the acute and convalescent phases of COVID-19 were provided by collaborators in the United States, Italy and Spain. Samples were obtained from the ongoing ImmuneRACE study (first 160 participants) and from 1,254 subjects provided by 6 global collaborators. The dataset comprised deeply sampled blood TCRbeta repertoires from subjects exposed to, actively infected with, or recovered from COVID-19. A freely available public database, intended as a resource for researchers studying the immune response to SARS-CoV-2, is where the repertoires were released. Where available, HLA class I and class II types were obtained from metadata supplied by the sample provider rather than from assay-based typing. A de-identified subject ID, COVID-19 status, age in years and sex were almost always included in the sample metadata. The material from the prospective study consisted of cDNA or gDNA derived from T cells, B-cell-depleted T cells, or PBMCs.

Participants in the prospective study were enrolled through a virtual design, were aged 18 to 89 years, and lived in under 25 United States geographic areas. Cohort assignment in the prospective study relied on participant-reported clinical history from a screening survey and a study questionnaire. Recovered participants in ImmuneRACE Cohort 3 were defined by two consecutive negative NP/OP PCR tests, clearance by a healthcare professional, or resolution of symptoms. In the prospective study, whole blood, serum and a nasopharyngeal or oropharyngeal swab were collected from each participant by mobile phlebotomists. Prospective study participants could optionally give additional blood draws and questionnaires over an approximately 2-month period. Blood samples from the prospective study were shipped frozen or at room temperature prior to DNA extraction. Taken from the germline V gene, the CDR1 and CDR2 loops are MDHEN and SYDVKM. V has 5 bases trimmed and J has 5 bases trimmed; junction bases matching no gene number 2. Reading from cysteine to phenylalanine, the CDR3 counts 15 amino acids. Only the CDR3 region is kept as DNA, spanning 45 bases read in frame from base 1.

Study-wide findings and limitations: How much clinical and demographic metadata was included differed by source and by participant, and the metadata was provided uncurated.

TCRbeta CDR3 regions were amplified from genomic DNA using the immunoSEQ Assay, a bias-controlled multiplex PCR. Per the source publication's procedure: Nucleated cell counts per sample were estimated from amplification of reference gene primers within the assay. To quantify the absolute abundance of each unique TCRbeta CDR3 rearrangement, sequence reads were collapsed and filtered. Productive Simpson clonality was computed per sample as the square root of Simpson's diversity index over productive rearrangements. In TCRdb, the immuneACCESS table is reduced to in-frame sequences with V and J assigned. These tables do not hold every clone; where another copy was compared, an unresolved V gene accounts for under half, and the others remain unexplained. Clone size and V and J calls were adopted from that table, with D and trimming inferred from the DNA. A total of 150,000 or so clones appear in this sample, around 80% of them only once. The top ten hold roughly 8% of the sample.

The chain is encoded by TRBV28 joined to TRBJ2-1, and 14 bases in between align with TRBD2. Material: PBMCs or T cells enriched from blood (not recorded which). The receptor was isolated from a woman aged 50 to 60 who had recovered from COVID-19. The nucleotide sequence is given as TGTGCCAGCAGTCCGGGACTAGCGGGAGACAATGAGCAGTTCTTC. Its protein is CASSPGLAGDNEQFF.